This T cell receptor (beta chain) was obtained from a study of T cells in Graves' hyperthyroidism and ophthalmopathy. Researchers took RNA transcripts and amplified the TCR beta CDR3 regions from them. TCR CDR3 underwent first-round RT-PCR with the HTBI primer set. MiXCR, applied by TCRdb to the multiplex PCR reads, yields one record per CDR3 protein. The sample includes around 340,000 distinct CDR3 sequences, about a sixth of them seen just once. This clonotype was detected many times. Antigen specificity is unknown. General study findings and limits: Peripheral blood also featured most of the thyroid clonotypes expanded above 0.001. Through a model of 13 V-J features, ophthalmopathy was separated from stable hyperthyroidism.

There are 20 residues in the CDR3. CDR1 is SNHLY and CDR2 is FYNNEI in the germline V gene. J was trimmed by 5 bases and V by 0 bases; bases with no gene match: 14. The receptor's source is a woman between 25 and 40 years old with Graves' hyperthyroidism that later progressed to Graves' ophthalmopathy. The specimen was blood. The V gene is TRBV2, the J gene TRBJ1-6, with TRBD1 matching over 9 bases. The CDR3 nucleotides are TGTGCCAGCAGTGAAGCGCTTCCCGGGACAGGGAGAGGACATAATTCACCCCTCCACTTT. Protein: CASSEALPGTGRGHNSPLHF.